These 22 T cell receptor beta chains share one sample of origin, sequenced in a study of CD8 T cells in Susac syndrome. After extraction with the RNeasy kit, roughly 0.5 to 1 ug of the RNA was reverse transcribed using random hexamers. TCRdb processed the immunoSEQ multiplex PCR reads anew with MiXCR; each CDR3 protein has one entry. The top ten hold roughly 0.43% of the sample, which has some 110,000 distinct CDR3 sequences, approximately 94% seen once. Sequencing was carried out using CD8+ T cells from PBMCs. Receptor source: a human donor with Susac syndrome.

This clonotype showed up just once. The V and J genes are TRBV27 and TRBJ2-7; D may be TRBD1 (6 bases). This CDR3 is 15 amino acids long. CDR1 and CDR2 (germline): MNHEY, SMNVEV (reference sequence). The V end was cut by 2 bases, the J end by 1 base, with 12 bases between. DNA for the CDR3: TGTGCCAGCAGTTTAGGCAGGGGCACTTCCTACGAGCAGTACTTC. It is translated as CASSLGRGTSYEQYF.

The CDR3 coding sequence is TGTGCCAGCAGTTCTCTGACAGGGACAAAAAACATTCAGTACTTC. It is translated as CASSSLTGTKNIQYF. The chain recombines TRBV6-5 with TRBJ2-4; 7 bases match TRBD1. Germline lookup yields CDR1 MNHEY and CDR2 SVGAGI. Trimming cost V 4 bases and J 4 bases; bases outside gene matches: 7. This CDR3 comprises 15 residues.

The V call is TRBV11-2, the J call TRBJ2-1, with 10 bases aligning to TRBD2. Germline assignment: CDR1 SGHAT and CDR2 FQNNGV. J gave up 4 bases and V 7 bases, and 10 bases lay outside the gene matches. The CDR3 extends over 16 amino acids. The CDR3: CASTQGLAGAYNEQFF. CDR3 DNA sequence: TGTGCCAGCACCCAGGGCCTAGCGGGGGCATACAATGAGCAGTTCTTC.

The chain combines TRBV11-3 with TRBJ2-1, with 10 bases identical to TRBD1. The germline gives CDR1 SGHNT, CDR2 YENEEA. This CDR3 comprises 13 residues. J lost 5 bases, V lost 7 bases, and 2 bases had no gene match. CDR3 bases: TGTGCCAGCAAAGGGACAGGGGACAATGAGCAGTTCTTC. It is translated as CASKGTGDNEQFF. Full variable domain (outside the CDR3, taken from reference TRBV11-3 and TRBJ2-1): EAGVVQSPRYKIIEKKQPVAFWCNPISGHNTLYWYLQNLGQGPELLIRYENEEAVDDSQLPKDRFSAERLKGVDSTLKIQPAELGDSAVYLCASKGTGDNEQFFGPGTRLTVL.

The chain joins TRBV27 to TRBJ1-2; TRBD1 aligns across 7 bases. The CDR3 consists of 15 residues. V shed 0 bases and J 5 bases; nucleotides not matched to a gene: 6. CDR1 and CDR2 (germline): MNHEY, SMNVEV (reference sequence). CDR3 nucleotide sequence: TGTGCCAGCAGTTTATCGACAGGGCAAGGGTATGGCTACACCTTC. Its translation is CASSLSTGQGYGYTF.

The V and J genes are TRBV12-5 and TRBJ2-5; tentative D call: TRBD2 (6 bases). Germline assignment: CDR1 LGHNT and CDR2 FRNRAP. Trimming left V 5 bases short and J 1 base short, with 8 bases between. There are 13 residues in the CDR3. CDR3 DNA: TGTGCTAGTGGTGGACTACCCCAAGAGACCCAGTACTTC. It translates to CASGGLPQETQYF.

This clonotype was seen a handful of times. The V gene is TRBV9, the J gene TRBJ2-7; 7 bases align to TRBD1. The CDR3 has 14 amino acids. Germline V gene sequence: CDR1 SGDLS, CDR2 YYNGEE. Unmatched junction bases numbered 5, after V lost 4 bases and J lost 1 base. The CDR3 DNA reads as TGTGCCAGCAGCCCCCGACAGGGTTCCTACGAGCAGTACTTC. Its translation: CASSPRQGSYEQYF.

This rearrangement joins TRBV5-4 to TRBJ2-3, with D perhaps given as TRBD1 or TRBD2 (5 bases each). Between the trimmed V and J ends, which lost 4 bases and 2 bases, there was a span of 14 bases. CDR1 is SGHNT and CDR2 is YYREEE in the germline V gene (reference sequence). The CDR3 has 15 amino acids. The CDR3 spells CASSGAERDTDTQYF. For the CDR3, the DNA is TGTGCCAGCAGCGGGGCCGAGAGGGACACAGATACGCAGTATTTT.

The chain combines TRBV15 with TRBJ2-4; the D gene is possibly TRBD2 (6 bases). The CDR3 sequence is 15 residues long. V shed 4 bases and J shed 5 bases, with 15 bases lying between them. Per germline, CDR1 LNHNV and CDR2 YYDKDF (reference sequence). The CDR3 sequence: CATSTGGSRENIQYF. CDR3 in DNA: TGTGCCACCAGCACCGGGGGAAGTCGCGAAAACATTCAGTACTTC.

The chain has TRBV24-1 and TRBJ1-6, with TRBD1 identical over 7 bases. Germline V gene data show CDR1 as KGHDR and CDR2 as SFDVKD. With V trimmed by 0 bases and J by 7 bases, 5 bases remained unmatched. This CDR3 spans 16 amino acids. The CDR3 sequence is CATSDLPPGGNSPLHF. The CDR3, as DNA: TGTGCCACCAGTGATTTGCCTCCAGGGGGAAATTCACCCCTCCACTTT.

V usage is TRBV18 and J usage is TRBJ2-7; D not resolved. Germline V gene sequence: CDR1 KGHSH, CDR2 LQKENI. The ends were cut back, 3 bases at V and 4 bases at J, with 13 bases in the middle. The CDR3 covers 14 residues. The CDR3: CASSPPTLPYEQYF. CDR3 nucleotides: TGTGCCAGCTCACCTCCTACGCTCCCTTACGAGCAGTACTTC. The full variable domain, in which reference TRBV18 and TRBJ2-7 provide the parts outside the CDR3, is NAGVMQNPRHLVRRRGQEARLRCSPMKGHSHVYWYRQLPEEGLKFMVYLQKENIIDESGMPKERFSAEFPKEGPSILRIQQVVRGDSAAYFCASSPPTLPYEQYFGPGTRLTVT.

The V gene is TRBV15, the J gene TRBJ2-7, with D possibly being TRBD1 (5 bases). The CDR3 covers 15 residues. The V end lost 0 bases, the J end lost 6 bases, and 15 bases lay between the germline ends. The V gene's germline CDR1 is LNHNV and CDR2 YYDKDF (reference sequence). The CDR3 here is CATSRDLGQGGEQYF. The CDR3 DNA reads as TGTGCCACCAGCAGAGATCTTGGTCAGGGCGGCGAGCAGTACTTC.

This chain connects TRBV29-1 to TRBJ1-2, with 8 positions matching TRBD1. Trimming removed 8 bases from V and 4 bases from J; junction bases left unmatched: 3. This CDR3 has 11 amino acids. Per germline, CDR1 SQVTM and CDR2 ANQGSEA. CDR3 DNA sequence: TGCAGCCCGGGGACAGGCTATGGCTACACCTTC. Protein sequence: CSPGTGYGYTF.

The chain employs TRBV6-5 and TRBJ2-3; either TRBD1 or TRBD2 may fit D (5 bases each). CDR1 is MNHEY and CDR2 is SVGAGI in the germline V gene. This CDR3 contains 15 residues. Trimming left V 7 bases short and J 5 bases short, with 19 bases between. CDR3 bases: TGTGCCAGCACTTTGGGGTGGGGCGCGGGAGATACGCAGTATTTT. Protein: CASTLGWGAGDTQYF.

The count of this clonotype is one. The CDR3 reads CASRNRDQETQYF. CDR3 sequence (DNA): TGTGCCAGCAGAAACAGGGACCAAGAGACCCAGTACTTC. The chain combines TRBV12-3 or TRBV12-4 with TRBJ2-5; possibly TRBD1 for D (6 bases). This CDR3 contains 13 residues. Trimming removed 6 bases at V and 0 bases at J, with 8 bases between.

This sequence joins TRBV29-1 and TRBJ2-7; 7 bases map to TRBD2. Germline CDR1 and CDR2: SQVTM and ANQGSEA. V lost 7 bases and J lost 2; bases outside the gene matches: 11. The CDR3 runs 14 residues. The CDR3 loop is CSASAGLSTYEQYF. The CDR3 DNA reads TGCAGCGCCTCAGCGGGGCTCTCTACCTACGAGCAGTACTTC.

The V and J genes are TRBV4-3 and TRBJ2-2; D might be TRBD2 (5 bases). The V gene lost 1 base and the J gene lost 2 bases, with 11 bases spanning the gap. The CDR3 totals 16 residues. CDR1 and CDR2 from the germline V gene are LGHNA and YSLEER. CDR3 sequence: CASSQGGQYNTGELFF. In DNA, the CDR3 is TGCGCCAGCAGCCAAGGAGGGCAGTATAACACCGGGGAGCTGTTTTTT.

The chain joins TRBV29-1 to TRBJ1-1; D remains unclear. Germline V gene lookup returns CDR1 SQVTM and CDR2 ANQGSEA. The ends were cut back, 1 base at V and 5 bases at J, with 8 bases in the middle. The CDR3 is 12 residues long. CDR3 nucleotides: TGCAGCGTTGAAGCGGTGGGGACTGAAGCTTTCTTT. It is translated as CSVEAVGTEAFF.

Here the CDR3 reads CASSGGHTGELFF. Here the CDR3 DNA reads TGCGCCAGCAGCGGTGGGCACACCGGGGAGCTGTTTTTT. The chain is built from TRBV5-1 and TRBJ2-2; D unclear. Germline assignment: CDR1 SGHRS and CDR2 YFSETQ. With 4 bases removed from V and 3 bases from J, the gap between germline ends came to 7 bases. The CDR3 is 13 residues long.

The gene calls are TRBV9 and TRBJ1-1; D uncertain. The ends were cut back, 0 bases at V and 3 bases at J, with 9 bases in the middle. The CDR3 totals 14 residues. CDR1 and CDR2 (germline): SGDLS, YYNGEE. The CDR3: CASSVANSDTEAFF. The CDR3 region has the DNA TGTGCCAGCAGCGTAGCTAACAGCGACACTGAAGCTTTCTTT.

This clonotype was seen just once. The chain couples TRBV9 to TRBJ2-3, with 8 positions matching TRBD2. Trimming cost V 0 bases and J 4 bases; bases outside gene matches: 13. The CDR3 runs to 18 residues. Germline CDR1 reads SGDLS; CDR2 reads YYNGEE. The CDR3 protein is CASSVELGEAGVADTQYF. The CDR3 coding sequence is TGTGCCAGCAGCGTAGAGTTGGGGGAAGCGGGGGTGGCAGATACGCAGTATTTT.

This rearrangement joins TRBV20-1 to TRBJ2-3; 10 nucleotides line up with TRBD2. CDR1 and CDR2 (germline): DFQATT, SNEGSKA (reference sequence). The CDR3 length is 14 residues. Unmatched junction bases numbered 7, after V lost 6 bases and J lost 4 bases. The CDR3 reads CSAVSGGFADTQYF. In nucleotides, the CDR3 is TGCAGTGCGGTTAGCGGGGGGTTCGCAGATACGCAGTATTTT.